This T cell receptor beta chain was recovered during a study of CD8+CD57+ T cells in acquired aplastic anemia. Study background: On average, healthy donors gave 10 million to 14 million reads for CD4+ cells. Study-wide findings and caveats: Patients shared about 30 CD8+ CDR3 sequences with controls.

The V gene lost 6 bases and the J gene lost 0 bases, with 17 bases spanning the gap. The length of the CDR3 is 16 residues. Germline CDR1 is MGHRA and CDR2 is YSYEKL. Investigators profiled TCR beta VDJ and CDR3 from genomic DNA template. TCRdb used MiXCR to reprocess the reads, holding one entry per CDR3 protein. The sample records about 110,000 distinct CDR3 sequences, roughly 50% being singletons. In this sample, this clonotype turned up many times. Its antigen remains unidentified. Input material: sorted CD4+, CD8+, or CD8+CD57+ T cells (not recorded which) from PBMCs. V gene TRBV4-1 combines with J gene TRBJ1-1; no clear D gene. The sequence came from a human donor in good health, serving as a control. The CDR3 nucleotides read TGCGCCAGCAGTGGACGAGAGGTTTCCATGAACACTGAAGCTTTCTTT. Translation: CASSGREVSMNTEAFF.